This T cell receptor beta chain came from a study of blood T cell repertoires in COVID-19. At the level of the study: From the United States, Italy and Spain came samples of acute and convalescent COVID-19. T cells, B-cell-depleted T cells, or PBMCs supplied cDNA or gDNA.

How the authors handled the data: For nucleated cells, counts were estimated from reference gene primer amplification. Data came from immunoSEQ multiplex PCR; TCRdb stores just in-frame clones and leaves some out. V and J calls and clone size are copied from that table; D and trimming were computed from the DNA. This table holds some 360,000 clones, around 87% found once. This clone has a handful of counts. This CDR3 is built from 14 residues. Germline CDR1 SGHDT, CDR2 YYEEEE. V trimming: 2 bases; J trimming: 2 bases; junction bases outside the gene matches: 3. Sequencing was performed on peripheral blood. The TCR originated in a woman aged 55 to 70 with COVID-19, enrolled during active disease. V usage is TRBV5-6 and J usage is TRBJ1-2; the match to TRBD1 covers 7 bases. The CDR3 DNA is TGTGCCAGCAGCTTTCCGGGACAGAACTATGGCTACACCTTC. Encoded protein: CASSFPGQNYGYTF.